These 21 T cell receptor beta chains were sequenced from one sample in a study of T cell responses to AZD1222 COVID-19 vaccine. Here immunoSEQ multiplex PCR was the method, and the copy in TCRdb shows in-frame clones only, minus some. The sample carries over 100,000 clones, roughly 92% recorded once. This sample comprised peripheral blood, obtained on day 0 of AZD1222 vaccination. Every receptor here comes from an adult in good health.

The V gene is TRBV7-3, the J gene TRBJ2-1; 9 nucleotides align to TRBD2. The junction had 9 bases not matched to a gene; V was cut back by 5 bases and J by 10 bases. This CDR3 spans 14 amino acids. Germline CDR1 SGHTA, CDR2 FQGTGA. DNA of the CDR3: TGTGCCAGCAGCCAGCAGGCTAGCGGGGACGAGCAGTTCTTC. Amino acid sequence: CASSQQASGDEQFF.

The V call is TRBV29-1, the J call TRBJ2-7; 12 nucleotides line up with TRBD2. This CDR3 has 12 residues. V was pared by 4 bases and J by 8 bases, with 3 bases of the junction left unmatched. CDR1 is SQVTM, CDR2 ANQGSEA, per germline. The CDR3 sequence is CSVGGLAGQQYF. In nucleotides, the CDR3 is TGCAGCGTTGGCGGACTAGCGGGACAGCAGTACTTC.

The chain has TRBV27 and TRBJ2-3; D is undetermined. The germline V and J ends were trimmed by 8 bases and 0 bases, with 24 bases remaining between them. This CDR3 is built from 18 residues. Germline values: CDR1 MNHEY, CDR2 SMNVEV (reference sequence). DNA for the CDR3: TGTGCCAGCTCCCGGGTCCCGCAAAGTTTTACTAGCACAGATACGCAGTATTTT. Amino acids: CASSRVPQSFTSTDTQYF.

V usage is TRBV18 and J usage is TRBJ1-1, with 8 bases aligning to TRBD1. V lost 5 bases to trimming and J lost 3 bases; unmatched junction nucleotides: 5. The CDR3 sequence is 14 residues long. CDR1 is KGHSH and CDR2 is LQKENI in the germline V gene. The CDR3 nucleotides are TGTGCCAGCTCAAGTACAGGGGGGTACACTGAAGCTTTCTTT. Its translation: CASSSTGGYTEAFF.

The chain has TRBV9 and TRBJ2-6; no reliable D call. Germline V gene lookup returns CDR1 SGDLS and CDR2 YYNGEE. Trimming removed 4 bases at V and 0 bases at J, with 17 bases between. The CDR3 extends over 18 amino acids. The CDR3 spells CASSLVGPGSSGANVLTF. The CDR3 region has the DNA TGTGCCAGCAGCCTAGTCGGGCCGGGTAGCTCTGGGGCCAACGTCCTGACTTTC.

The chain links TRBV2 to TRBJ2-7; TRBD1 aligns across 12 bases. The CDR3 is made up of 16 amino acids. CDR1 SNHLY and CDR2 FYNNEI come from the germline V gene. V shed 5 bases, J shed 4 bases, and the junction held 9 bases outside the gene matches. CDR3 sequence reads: CASSRSGGQGAYEQYF. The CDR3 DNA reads TGTGCCAGCAGTCGATCCGGGGGACAGGGGGCTTACGAGCAGTACTTC.

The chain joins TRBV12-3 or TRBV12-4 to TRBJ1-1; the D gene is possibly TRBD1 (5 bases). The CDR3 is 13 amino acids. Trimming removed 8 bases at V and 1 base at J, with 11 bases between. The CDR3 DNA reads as TGTGCCAGCTCCTCGAGGGGGAACACTGAAGCTTTCTTT. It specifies CASSSRGNTEAFF.

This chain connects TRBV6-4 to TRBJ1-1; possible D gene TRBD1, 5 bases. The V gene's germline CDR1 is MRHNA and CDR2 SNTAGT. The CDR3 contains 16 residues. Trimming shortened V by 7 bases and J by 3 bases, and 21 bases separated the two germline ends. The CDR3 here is CASTSPPKGRDTEAFF. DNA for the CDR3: TGTGCCAGCACCTCCCCCCCCAAGGGGCGGGACACTGAAGCTTTCTTT.

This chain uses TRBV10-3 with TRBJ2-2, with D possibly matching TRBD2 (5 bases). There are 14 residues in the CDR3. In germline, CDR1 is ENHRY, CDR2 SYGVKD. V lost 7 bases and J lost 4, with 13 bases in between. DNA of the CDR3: TGTGCCATCAAAAATCCACTAGGCACCGGGGAGCTGTTTTTT. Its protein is CAIKNPLGTGELFF.

The CDR3 reads CASSYAGTGGVDTQYF. In DNA form, the CDR3 reads TGTGCCAGCAGCTACGCGGGGACAGGGGGCGTTGATACGCAGTATTTT. The rearrangement uses TRBV7-2 and TRBJ2-3, with 12 positions matching TRBD1. V was clipped by 4 bases and J by 6 bases; unmatched bases: 8. CDR1 is SGHTA and CDR2 is FQGNSA in the germline V gene. This CDR3 contains 16 residues. Variable domain in full (rest from reference TRBV7-2 and TRBJ2-3): GAGVSQSPSNKVTEKGKDVELRCDPISGHTALYWYRQSLGQGLEFLIYFQGNSAPDKSGLPSDRFSAERTGGSVSTLTIQRTQQEDSAVYLCASSYAGTGGVDTQYFGPGTRLTVL.

The CDR3 reads CASSLDGYNEQFF. The DNA for the CDR3 is TGTGCCAGCAGTTTGGACGGTTACAATGAGCAGTTCTTC. The rearrangement links TRBV6-5 to TRBJ2-1; D unresolved. The ends were cut back, 4 bases at V and 4 bases at J, with 8 bases in the middle. The CDR3 contains 13 residues. Germline CDR1 MNHEY, CDR2 SVGAGI.

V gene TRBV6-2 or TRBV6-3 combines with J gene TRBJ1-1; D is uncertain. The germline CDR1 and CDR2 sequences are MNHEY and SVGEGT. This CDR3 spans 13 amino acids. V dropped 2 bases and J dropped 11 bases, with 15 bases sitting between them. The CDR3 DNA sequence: TGTGCCAGCAGTTACACGGGCGGGCGCTCCGCTTTCTTT. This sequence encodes CASSYTGGRSAFF.

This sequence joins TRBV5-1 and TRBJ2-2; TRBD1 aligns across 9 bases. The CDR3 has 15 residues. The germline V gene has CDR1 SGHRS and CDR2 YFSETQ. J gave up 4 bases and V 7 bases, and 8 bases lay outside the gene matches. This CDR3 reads CASAPLTGGTGELFF. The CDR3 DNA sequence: TGCGCCAGCGCCCCTCTGACAGGGGGCACCGGGGAGCTGTTTTTT. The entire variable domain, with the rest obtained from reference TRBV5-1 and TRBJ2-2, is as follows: KAGVTQTPRYLIKTRGQQVTLSCSPISGHRSVSWYQQTPGQGLQFLFEYFSETQRNKGNFPGRFSGRQFSNSRSEMNVSTLELGDSALYLCASAPLTGGTGELFFGEGSRLTVL.

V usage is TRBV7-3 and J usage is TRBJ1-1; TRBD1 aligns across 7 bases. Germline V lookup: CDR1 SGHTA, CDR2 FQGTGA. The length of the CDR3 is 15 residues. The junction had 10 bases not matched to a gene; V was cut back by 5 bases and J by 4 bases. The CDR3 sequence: CASSQTGDGGTEAFF. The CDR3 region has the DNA TGTGCCAGCAGCCAAACAGGGGATGGCGGCACTGAAGCTTTCTTT.

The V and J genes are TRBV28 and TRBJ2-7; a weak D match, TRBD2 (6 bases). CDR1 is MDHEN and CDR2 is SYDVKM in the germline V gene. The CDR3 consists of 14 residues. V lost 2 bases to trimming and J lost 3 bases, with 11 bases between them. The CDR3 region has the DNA TGTGCCAGCAGTTTACCCGGGAGCGGCTACGAGCAGTACTTC. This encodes CASSLPGSGYEQYF. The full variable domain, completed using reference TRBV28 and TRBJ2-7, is DVKVTQSSRYLVKRTGEKVFLECVQDMDHENMFWYRQDPGLGLRLIYFSYDVKMKEKGDIPEGYSVSREKKERFSLILESASTNQTSMYLCASSLPGSGYEQYFGPGTRLTVT.

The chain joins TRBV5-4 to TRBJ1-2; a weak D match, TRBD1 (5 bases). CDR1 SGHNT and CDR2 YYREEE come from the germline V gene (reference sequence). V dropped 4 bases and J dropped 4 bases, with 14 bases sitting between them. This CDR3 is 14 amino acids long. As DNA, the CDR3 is TGTGCCAGCAGCATTGGTGAGGGGTTCTATGGCTACACCTTC. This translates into CASSIGEGFYGYTF.

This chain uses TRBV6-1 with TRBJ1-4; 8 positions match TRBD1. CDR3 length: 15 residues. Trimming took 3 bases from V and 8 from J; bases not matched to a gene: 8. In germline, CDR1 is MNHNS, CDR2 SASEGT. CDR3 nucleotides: TGTGCCAGCAGTGATCCGACAGGGGTTTGGGAAAAACTGTTTTTT. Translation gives CASSDPTGVWEKLFF.

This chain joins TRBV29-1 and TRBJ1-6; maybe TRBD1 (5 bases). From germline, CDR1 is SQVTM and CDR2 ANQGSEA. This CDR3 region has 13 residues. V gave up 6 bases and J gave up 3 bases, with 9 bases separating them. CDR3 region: CSVRQNYNSPLHF. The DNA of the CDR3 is TGCAGCGTCAGACAGAACTATAATTCACCCCTCCACTTT.

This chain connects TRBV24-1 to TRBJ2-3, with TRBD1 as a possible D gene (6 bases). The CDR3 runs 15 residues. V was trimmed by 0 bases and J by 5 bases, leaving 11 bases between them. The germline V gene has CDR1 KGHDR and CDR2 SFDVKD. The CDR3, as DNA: TGTGCCACCAGTGATTTGTCCCAGGGACAAGATACGCAGTATTTT. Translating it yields CATSDLSQGQDTQYF.

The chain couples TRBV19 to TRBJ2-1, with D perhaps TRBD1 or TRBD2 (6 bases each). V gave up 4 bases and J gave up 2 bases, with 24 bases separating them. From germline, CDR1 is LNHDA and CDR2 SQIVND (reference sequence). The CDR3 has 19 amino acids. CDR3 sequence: CASSTREASPGAPYNEQFF. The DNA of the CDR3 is TGTGCCAGTAGTACGAGGGAGGCCTCGCCGGGGGCTCCCTACAATGAGCAGTTCTTC.

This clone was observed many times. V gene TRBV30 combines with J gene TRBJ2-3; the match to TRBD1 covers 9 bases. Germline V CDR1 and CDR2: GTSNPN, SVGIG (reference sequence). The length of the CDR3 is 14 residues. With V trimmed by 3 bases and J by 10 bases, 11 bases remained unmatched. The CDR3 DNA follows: TGTGCCTGGAGCACCGGGACAGGGCAACATCCGCAGTATTTT. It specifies CAWSTGTGQHPQYF. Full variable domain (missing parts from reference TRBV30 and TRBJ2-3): SQTIHQWPATLVQPVGSPLSLECTVEGTSNPNLYWYRQAAGRGLQLLFYSVGIGQISSEVPQNLSASRPQDRQFILSSKKLLLSDSGFYLCAWSTGTGQHPQYFGPGTRLTVL.